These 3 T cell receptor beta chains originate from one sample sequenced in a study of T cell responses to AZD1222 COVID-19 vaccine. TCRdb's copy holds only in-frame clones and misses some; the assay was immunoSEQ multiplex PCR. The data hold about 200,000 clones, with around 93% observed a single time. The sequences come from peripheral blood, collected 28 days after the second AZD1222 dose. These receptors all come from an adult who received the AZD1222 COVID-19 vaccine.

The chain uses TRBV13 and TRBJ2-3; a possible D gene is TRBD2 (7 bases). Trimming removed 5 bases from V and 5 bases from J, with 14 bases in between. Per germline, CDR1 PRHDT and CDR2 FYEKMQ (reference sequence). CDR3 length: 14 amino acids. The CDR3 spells CASSRGAPGDTQYF. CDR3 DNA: TGTGCCAGCAGCCGGGGGGCCCCGGGAGATACGCAGTATTTT.

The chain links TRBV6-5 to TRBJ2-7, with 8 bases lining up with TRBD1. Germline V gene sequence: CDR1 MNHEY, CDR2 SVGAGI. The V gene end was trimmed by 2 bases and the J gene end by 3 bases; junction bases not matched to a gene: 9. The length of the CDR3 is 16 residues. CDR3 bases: TGTGCCAGCAGTTACCACCTCCGAGACAGGGGCTACGAGCAGTACTTC. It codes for CASSYHLRDRGYEQYF.

CDR3 nucleotide sequence: TGTGCCAGCAGCCAAGGAACAGGAACGTACAATGAGCAGTTCTTC. It codes for CASSQGTGTYNEQFF. The chain combines TRBV14 with TRBJ2-1; D perhaps matches TRBD1 (5 bases). Trimming took 1 base from V and 4 from J, leaving 11 bases between them. CDR3 size: 15 residues. Germline-derived CDR1 and CDR2 are SGHDN and FVKESK.